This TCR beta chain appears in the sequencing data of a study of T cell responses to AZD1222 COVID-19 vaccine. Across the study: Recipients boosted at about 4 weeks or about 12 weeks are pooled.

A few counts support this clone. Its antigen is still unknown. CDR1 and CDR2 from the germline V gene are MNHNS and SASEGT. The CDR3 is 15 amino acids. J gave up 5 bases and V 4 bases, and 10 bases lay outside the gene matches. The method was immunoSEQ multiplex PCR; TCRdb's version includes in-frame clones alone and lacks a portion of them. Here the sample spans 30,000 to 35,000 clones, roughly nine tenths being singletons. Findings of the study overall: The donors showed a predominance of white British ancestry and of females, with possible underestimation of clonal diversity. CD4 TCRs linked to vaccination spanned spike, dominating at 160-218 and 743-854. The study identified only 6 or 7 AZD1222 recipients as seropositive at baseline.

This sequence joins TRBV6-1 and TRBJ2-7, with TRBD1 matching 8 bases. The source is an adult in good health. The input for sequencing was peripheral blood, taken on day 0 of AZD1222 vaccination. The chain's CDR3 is CASSARGQGGNEQYF. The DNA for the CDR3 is TGTGCCAGCAGTGCTCGAGGACAGGGTGGGAACGAGCAGTACTTC.